This T cell receptor (beta chain) was retrieved from a study of T cells after yellow fever vaccination. There are many counts of this clonotype. A single record per CDR3 protein comes from TCRdb applying MiXCR to the 5' RACE reads. This table has more than 55,000 distinct CDR3 sequences, 6.5% to 9% appearing once. V was clipped by 4 bases and J by 5 bases, with 17 bases between them. Germline CDR1 and CDR2: MNHNS and SASEGT. The CDR3 length is 16 residues. This clonotype originated in a man aged 30 to 39 who received the YFV17D yellow fever vaccine. The chain has TRBV6-1 and TRBJ2-2; a weak D match, TRBD2 (5 bases). The sample in question was CD8+ T cells sorted from PBMCs, obtained 15 days after the yellow fever booster vaccination. This CDR3 is CASSGVGSVWTGELFF. The CDR3 nucleotides read TGTGCCAGCAGTGGGGTAGGGAGTGTCTGGACCGGGGAGCTGTTTTTT.